This T cell receptor (beta chain) came from a study of low-dose radiotherapy and immunotherapy resistance in tumors. Whole-study context: Cohort 1 got 0.5 Gy per fraction every 2 weeks, 6.5 Gy in total.

At least ten counts were recorded for this clonotype. Time point noted: after trial treatment. Treatment here: LDRT plus nivolumab, ipilimumab, low-dose cyclophosphamide and aspirin (RACIN trial). Low-dose radiotherapy and low-dose cyclophosphamide, together with aspirin, ipilimumab and nivolumab, were given to donors. Alpha- and beta-chain coverage of first-strand cDNA came from TRAV- and TRBV-specific primers. The TCRs were subjected to amplification over approximately 20 PCR cycles employing a constant-region primer in conjunction with a V-primer adapter. TCRdb independently ran MiXCR on the reads; one entry per CDR3 protein. The sample consists of some 38,000 distinct CDR3 sequences, less than 25% of them appearing once. Per the germline V gene, CDR1 is DFQATT and CDR2 is SNEGSKA (reference sequence). V lost 3 bases to trimming and J lost 4 bases; unmatched junction nucleotides: 16. The CDR3 totals 17 residues.

The chain links TRBV20-1 to TRBJ2-3; TRBD1 agrees at 7 bases. Here the sequenced sample was PBMCs, taken after low-dose radiotherapy plus immunotherapy. This clonotype was obtained from a female donor with ovarian cancer. The CDR3 nucleotides are TGCAGTGCTAGTTCGGGGCTGGGACAGAGTGAAGCAGATACGCAGTATTTT. As protein: CSASSGLGQSEADTQYF.